This TCR beta chain derives from a study of CD4 T cell repertoires in COVID-19. The repertoire was sequenced with immunoSEQ multiplex PCR; TCRdb's copy has only in-frame clones and lacks some. The sample has some 71,000 clones; roughly four fifths are singletons. The sequence was obtained from a human donor who had COVID-19. Sequencing used CD4+ T cells from peripheral blood, obtained after recovery from COVID-19.

This CDR3 is CAWSVLQGSKYGYTF. CDR3 nucleotides: TGTGCCTGGAGTGTACTTCAGGGATCGAAGTATGGCTACACCTTC. The chain joins TRBV30 to TRBJ1-2, with D possibly being TRBD1 (5 bases). The CDR3 sequence is 15 residues long. V lost 0 bases to trimming and J lost 5 bases, with 16 bases between them. Germline CDR1 is GTSNPN and CDR2 is SVGIG (reference sequence).